This entry is about one T cell receptor (beta chain). The sample is drawn from a study of blood T cell repertoires in COVID-19. About the research overall: From T cells, B-cell-depleted T cells, or PBMCs came the material, which was cDNA or gDNA.

Per the original methods: Cell counts per sample came from amplifying reference gene primers. The assay was immunoSEQ multiplex PCR, and TCRdb's table has in-frame clones only and misses some. D and trimming come from the DNA, and the V and J calls and clone size come from that table. This sample has more than 200,000 clones; about 82% occur once, and the top ten carry more than 9%. The CDR3 runs to 13 residues. CDR1 is SGHNT and CDR2 is YYREEE in the germline V gene (reference sequence). The ends lost 4 bases at V and 5 bases at J; junction bases unmatched: 2. The chain has TRBV5-4 and TRBJ2-7; 11 bases align to TRBD1. This TCR came from a woman aged 80 or over with acute or convalescent COVID-19. The sequenced sample consisted of peripheral blood. CDR3 in amino acids: CASSRDRGDEQYF. CDR3 coding DNA: TGTGCCAGCAGCAGGGACAGGGGGGACGAGCAGTACTTC.